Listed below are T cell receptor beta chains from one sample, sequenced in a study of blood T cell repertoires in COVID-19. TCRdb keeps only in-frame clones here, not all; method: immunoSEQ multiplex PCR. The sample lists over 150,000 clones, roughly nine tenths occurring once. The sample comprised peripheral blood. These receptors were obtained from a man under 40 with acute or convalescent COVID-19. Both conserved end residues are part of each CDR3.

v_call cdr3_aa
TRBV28 CASSSGQFYGYTF
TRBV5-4 CASSLDPYRDSTDTQYF
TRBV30 CAWAKQGNQPQHF
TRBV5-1 CASSLTKYEQYF
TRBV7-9 CASTPATGKDVEAFF
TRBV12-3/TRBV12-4 CASSPRGTGELFF
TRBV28 CASNLPGKTEAFF
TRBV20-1 CSASVQGIRELFF
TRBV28 CASSLGPNYGYTF
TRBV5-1 CASSKMAGTGGGGELFF
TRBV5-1 CASKELTLNTEAFF
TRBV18 CASSPVELHTEAFF
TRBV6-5 CASSARGGSGNTIYF
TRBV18 CASSSGTGNTGELFF
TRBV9 CASSTQGGSTGELFF
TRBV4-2 CASSQDSLIAGGQTYEQYF
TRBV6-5 CASTSGGAVDTQYF
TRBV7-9 CASTPQGSAYEQYF
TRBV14 CASSQNQGDSCNQPQHF
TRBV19 CASGRLAGGKETQYF
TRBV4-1 CASSQDGTSGDTQYF
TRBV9 CASSVDSAGFTAFF
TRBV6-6 CASKEFSGNTIYF
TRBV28 CASSLGTDYGYTF
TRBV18 CASSPRQGYEQYF
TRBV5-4 CASSDRVSYGYTF
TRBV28 CATSGTGVHEQFF
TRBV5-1 CASSFDIGSGNTIYF
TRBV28 CASSLPVGGPRGETQYF
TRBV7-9 CASSLDSLSNEKLFF
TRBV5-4 CASTRVPTGEYEQYF
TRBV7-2 CASSFDRGSETQYF
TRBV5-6 CASRETGTASYEQYF
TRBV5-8 CASRVGQGVGETQYF
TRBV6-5 CACTGTGSNTGELFF
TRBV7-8 CASSPDSNYGYTF
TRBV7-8 CASSWRQGNGYTF
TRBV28 CASSQLTNTEAFF
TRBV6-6 CASSPRSRDRGRLPYNSPLHF
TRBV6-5 CASRTSGAYNEQFF
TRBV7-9 CASSLVAGGGNEQFF
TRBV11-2 CASSLTSGAKQYF
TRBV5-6 CASSLRGRAYNEQFF
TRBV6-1 CASILKGGAYNEQFF
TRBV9 CASSRDRAVDTIYF
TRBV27 CASRTGWDRGHEKLFF
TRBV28 CASTMTGVPQETQYF
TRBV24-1 CATSDYRGTLHF
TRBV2 CASSEVQGGTGELFF
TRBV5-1 CASSLDPTGVGQPQHF
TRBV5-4 CASSLLGAVELFF